This is a list of T cell receptor beta chains from one sample in a study of shared clonotypes between healthy human individuals. Sequencing used immunoSEQ multiplex PCR; TCRdb keeps in-frame clones, though not all of them. The data show roughly 760,000 clones, approximately 74% seen once. Sample: memory CD4+ T cells sorted from blood. These receptors came from a woman aged 25 to 39 in good health. The CDR3 runs from the conserved cysteine through the conserved F or W. Fields, in order: J gene, V gene, D gene, clone size, CDR3 DNA, CDR3 protein. A D gene is named only where the DNA matches it firmly. A clone size is listed for some rows: how often the clone was seen (once, few, many), or a class if it is expanded.

J: TRBJ2-1; V: TRBV7-9; D: TRBD1; size: .; DNA: TGTGCCAGCAGCTTAGGGGGGACAGCCTTCAATGAGCAGTTCTTC; CDR3: CASSLGGTAFNEQFF
J: TRBJ1-5; V: TRBV7-9; D: .; size: .; DNA: TGTGCCAGCAGCTCAAATATTTCTCCCGATAGCAATCAGCCCCAGCATTTT; CDR3: CASSSNISPDSNQPQHF
J: TRBJ2-3; V: TRBV5-1; D: .; size: few; DNA: TGCGCCAGCAGCGTCGGAAACAGCCCAGATACGCAGTATTTT; CDR3: CASSVGNSPDTQYF
J: TRBJ2-1; V: TRBV5-1; D: .; size: .; DNA: TGCGCCAGCAGCTTACGAGAAACCAGCAATGAGCAGTTCTTC; CDR3: CASSLRETSNEQFF
J: TRBJ1-1; V: TRBV9; D: .; size: .; DNA: TGTGCCAGCAGCGCCCAGATGAACACTGAAGCTTTCTTT; CDR3: CASSAQMNTEAFF
J: TRBJ2-5; V: TRBV4-2; D: .; size: .; DNA: TGTGCCAGCAGCCAGTTGGCCCCTACCCAAGAGACCCAGTACTTC; CDR3: CASSQLAPTQETQYF
J: TRBJ1-1; V: TRBV5-5; D: .; size: .; DNA: TGTGCCAGCAGCTTGGGGGGCGGGAACACTGAAGCTTTCTTT; CDR3: CASSLGGGNTEAFF
J: TRBJ2-4; V: TRBV9; D: TRBD1; size: .; DNA: TGTGCCAGCAGCATAGGGACAGCCCTAGCCAAAAACATTCAGTACTTC; CDR3: CASSIGTALAKNIQYF
J: TRBJ1-2; V: TRBV2; D: .; size: .; DNA: TGTGCCAGCAGTGAAACGCGTGTCTATGGCTACACCTTC; CDR3: CASSETRVYGYTF
J: TRBJ1-1; V: TRBV19; D: .; size: .; DNA: TGTGCCAGTAGTATAGATCCTCGGGTCATGAACACTGAAGCTTTCTTT; CDR3: CASSIDPRVMNTEAFF
J: TRBJ1-2; V: TRBV28; D: .; size: .; DNA: TGTGCCAGCAGTACCTCCATAGGGTTTTCTTTTGGCTACACCTTC; CDR3: CASSTSIGFSFGYTF
J: TRBJ2-2; V: TRBV10-3; D: .; size: few; DNA: TGTGCCAGTTCTACTATAAAGGGGGAGCTGTTTTTT; CDR3: CASSTIKGELFF
J: TRBJ1-1; V: TRBV5-4; D: .; size: once; DNA: TGTGCCAGCAGCTCGACAGTGAACACTGAAGCTTTCTTT; CDR3: CASSSTVNTEAFF
J: TRBJ1-3; V: TRBV5-1; D: .; size: .; DNA: TGCGCCAGCACCGACTATCGCGAGGCTGGAAACACCATATATTTT; CDR3: CASTDYREAGNTIYF
J: TRBJ1-1; V: TRBV15; D: TRBD1; size: .; DNA: TGTGCCACCAGCAGCCAGGGGGCGCACACTGAAGCTTTCTTT; CDR3: CATSSQGAHTEAFF
J: TRBJ2-7; V: TRBV7-8; D: TRBD2; size: .; DNA: TGTGCCAGCAGTCGGCAGCGGGAGGGCTCCTACGAGCAGTACTTC; CDR3: CASSRQREGSYEQYF
J: TRBJ2-2; V: TRBV5-6; D: TRBD1; size: .; DNA: TGTGCCAGCAGCGGGGACAGTATGAACACCGGGGAGCTGTTTTTT; CDR3: CASSGDSMNTGELFF
J: TRBJ1-2; V: TRBV28; D: .; size: .; DNA: TGTGCCAGCAGTTTAGTCAGGGGACACTATGGCTACACCTTC; CDR3: CASSLVRGHYGYTF
J: TRBJ2-3; V: TRBV7-2; D: .; size: .; DNA: TGTGCCAGCAGCTTAATGTTAGCCCAAACAGATACGCAGTATTTT; CDR3: CASSLMLAQTDTQYF
J: TRBJ2-1; V: TRBV9; D: .; size: .; DNA: TGTGCCAGCAGCGTCGATCCCGGGACAACTTCCTACAATGAGCAGTTCTTC; CDR3: CASSVDPGTTSYNEQFF
J: TRBJ2-1; V: TRBV6-4; D: TRBD1; size: once; DNA: TGTGCCAGCAGTGACCAGCCCGGGACAGCCCTAGGGCAGTTCTTC; CDR3: CASSDQPGTALGQFF
J: TRBJ2-5; V: TRBV7-8; D: .; size: .; DNA: TGTGCCAGCAGCATACAGGGACAAGAGACCCAGTACTTC; CDR3: CASSIQGQETQYF
J: TRBJ2-5; V: TRBV21-1; D: .; size: .; DNA: TGTGCCAGCAGCAAAGGACCAGCGGGCCAAGAGACCCAGTACTTC; CDR3: CASSKGPAGQETQYF
J: TRBJ1-4; V: TRBV6-1; D: .; size: many; DNA: TGTGCCAGCGCGGGGAGGCCTAATGAAAAACTGTTTTTT; CDR3: CASAGRPNEKLFF
J: TRBJ1-4; V: TRBV2; D: .; size: .; DNA: TGTGCCAGCACCCGGACAACAGAACTGTTTTTT; CDR3: CASTRTTELFF
J: TRBJ2-3; V: TRBV5-1; D: TRBD1; size: .; DNA: TGCGCCAGCAGCCTGGGACAGGGGGTACTAGAATCAGATACGCAGTATTTT; CDR3: CASSLGQGVLESDTQYF
J: TRBJ2-7; V: TRBV30; D: TRBD2; size: few; DNA: TGTGCCTGGAGATCCCCAAAGCCGGGACTAGCGAGACGGGACGAGCAGTACTTC; CDR3: CAWRSPKPGLARRDEQYF
J: TRBJ2-2; V: TRBV27; D: .; size: .; DNA: TGTGCCAGCAGTCCCGGGACACGGAACACCGGGGAGCTGTTTTTT; CDR3: CASSPGTRNTGELFF
J: TRBJ2-7; V: TRBV7-2; D: .; size: .; DNA: TGTGCCAGCAGCTTAGGGGACGGATACGAGCAGTACTTC; CDR3: CASSLGDGYEQYF
J: TRBJ1-3; V: TRBV18; D: TRBD1; size: .; DNA: TGTGCCAGCCAGACAGGGGATGGAAACACCATATATTTT; CDR3: CASQTGDGNTIYF
J: TRBJ2-3; V: TRBV4-1; D: .; size: .; DNA: TGCGCCAGCAGCCAAGTGAGGGATACGCAGTATTTT; CDR3: CASSQVRDTQYF
J: TRBJ2-6; V: TRBV14; D: TRBD2; size: once; DNA: TGTGCCAGCAGCTCTGTAGCGGGAGGCCCCTCTGGGGCCAACGTCCTGACTTTC; CDR3: CASSSVAGGPSGANVLTF
J: TRBJ2-7; V: TRBV25-1; D: .; size: many; DNA: TGTGCCAGCAGTCCCGCCTACGAGCAGTACTTC; CDR3: CASSPAYEQYF
J: TRBJ1-6; V: TRBV5-1; D: TRBD1; size: .; DNA: TGCGCCAGCAGCTTAAGTGGGACAGGGGGTGGTTCACCCCTCCACTTT; CDR3: CASSLSGTGGGSPLHF